The T cell receptor beta chain under discussion was sequenced for a study of blood T cell repertoires in COVID-19. Trimming stripped 7 bases from V and 1 base from J, with 12 bases between. The CDR3 spans 14 residues. The germline gives CDR1 MNHEY, CDR2 SMNVEV (reference sequence). The assay was immunoSEQ multiplex PCR, and TCRdb's table has in-frame clones only and misses some. This sample has about 150,000 clones; over 75% occur once, and the top ten carry around 14%. This chain uses TRBV27 with TRBJ2-3; tentatively, D is TRBD2 (5 bases). Sample: peripheral blood. The clonotype comes from a woman aged 40 to 50 with acute or convalescent COVID-19. Here the CDR3 reads CASKDSFGTDTQYF. In nucleotides, the CDR3 is TGTGCCAGCAAGGACTCCTTTGGCACAGATACGCAGTATTTT.